These 19 T cell receptor beta chains were sequenced from one sample in a study of blood T cell repertoires in COVID-19. Generated by immunoSEQ multiplex PCR, the TCRdb table keeps only in-frame clones and is missing some. The repertoire holds roughly 280,000 clones, around 84% seen once, with 4.2% in the top ten. The sequenced material came from peripheral blood. These receptors were collected from a man between 60 and 75 years old with acute or convalescent COVID-19.

The V gene is TRBV7-9, the J gene TRBJ2-7; TRBD1 agrees at 8 bases. Germline CDR1 and CDR2: SEHNR and FQNEAQ (reference sequence). Germline trimming cut 4 bases from V and 2 bases from J; bases unmatched to any gene: 10. CDR3 length: 16 amino acids. CDR3 nucleotides: TGTGCCAGCAGCTCAAATGTGGGACAGGCGACCTACGAGCAGTACTTC. Translation gives CASSSNVGQATYEQYF. Variable domain in full (rest from reference TRBV7-9 and TRBJ2-7): DTGVSQNPRHKITKRGQNVTFRCDPISEHNRLYWYRQTLGQGPEFLTYFQNEAQLEKSRLLSDRFSAERPKGSFSTLEIQRTEQGDSAMYLCASSSNVGQATYEQYFGPGTRLTVT.

This clone was picked up one time. The chain employs TRBV5-1 and TRBJ2-2, with 7 nucleotides matching TRBD1. The CDR3 has 16 amino acids. Germline lookup yields CDR1 SGHRS and CDR2 YFSETQ. J gave up 0 bases and V 1 base, and 3 bases lay outside the gene matches. The CDR3 loop reads CASSLRGGSNTGELFF. In DNA form, the CDR3 reads TGCGCCAGCAGCTTGCGAGGGGGCTCGAACACCGGGGAGCTGTTTTTT. Drawing the rest from reference TRBV5-1 and TRBJ2-2, the complete variable domain is KAGVTQTPRYLIKTRGQQVTLSCSPISGHRSVSWYQQTPGQGLQFLFEYFSETQRNKGNFPGRFSGRQFSNSRSEMNVSTLELGDSALYLCASSLRGGSNTGELFFGEGSRLTVL.

The chain couples TRBV5-1 to TRBJ1-2, with 7 bases fitting TRBD1. J was trimmed by 8 bases and V by 0 bases; bases with no gene match: 4. There are 13 residues in the CDR3. Looked up from germline, CDR1 is SGHRS and CDR2 is YFSETQ. CDR3 protein: CASSLEGGTGYTF. The CDR3 bases are TGCGCCAGCAGCTTGGAAGGGGGCACGGGCTACACCTTC. Combining the CDR3 with reference TRBV5-1 and TRBJ1-2 gives the whole variable domain KAGVTQTPRYLIKTRGQQVTLSCSPISGHRSVSWYQQTPGQGLQFLFEYFSETQRNKGNFPGRFSGRQFSNSRSEMNVSTLELGDSALYLCASSLEGGTGYTFGSGTRLTVV.

This clone has just a few counts. V and J are TRBV21-1 and TRBJ1-1. TRBV21-1 is a recognized pseudogene. The CDR3 is 15 amino acids. The CDR3 sequence is CASSKAWEGGLEAFF. Here the CDR3 DNA reads TGTGCCAGCAGCAAAGCCTGGGAGGGCGGACTTGAAGCTTTCTTT.

V and J are TRBV2 and TRBJ2-7; TRBD2 matches at 8 bases. Germline V CDR1 and CDR2: SNHLY, FYNNEI. CDR3 length: 14 amino acids. V trimming: 4 bases; J trimming: 4 bases; junction bases outside the gene matches: 6. CDR3 sequence (DNA): TGTGCCAGCAGTGGTCGGGAGGGTGGTTACGAGCAGTACTTC. It specifies CASSGREGGYEQYF.

The chain combines TRBV2 with TRBJ2-1; TRBD2 aligns across 13 bases. Unmatched junction bases numbered 7, after V lost 6 bases and J lost 8 bases. This CDR3 has 15 amino acids. Germline V gene data show CDR1 as SNHLY and CDR2 as FYNNEI. CDR3 DNA sequence: TGTGCCAGCAGAGCCGGACTAGCGGGGGCGCATGAGCAGTTCTTC. It translates to CASRAGLAGAHEQFF.

J is TRBJ1-6 and V is TRBV5-3; 9 bases map to TRBD1. TRBV5-3 is placed among ORFs of uncertain function. V lost 0 bases and J lost 6; bases outside the gene matches: 10. CDR3 size: 18 residues. The CDR3 sequence is CARSLDVGDRDPNSPLHF. The CDR3 nucleotides are TGTGCCAGAAGCTTGGACGTAGGGGACAGGGACCCTAATTCACCCCTCCACTTT.

The V and J genes are TRBV10-3 and TRBJ2-7; 7 positions agree with TRBD1. The CDR3 runs to 15 residues. Unmatched junction bases numbered 7, after V lost 3 bases and J lost 2 bases. The germline V gene encodes CDR1 ENHRY and CDR2 SYGVKD. In DNA, the CDR3 is TGTGCCATCAGTGAATTTACCGGGACAGCCTACGAGCAGTACTTC. Translating it yields CAISEFTGTAYEQYF.

The chain is built from TRBV11-2 and TRBJ2-7; a weak D match, TRBD1 (6 bases). V was pared by 5 bases and J by 6 bases, with 11 bases between. The CDR3 spans 12 residues. Germline values: CDR1 SGHAT, CDR2 FQNNGV. DNA for the CDR3: TGTGCCAGCAGCCACAGGGCCCCCGAGCAGTACTTC. Translated, it gives CASSHRAPEQYF.

This chain uses TRBV19 with TRBJ1-6; D may be TRBD1 (5 bases). In germline, CDR1 is LNHDA, CDR2 SQIVND (reference sequence). The V end lost 5 bases, the J end lost 9 bases, and 17 bases lay between the germline ends. The CDR3 contains 15 residues. The CDR3 sequence: CASSDPGASASPLHF. CDR3 DNA: TGTGCCAGTAGTGATCCTGGGGCTAGCGCTTCACCCCTCCACTTT.

The chain carries TRBV14 and TRBJ1-3, with a tentative D call TRBD1 (5 bases). Germline CDR1 and CDR2: SGHDN and FVKESK. CDR3 length: 13 residues. V lost 7 bases and J lost 4, with 11 bases in between. The CDR3 loop is CASKPQGGNTIYF. The CDR3 nucleotides are TGTGCCAGCAAGCCCCAGGGCGGAAACACCATATATTTT.

As DNA, the CDR3 is TGTGCCAGTAGTATAGATCGAGGTTTTACCGGGGAGCTGTTTTTT. This gives the protein CASSIDRGFTGELFF. The chain carries TRBV19 and TRBJ2-2; D is ambiguous. CDR3 length equals 15 residues. Germline V gene data show CDR1 as LNHDA and CDR2 as SQIVND (reference sequence). V gave up 0 bases and J gave up 5 bases, with 10 bases separating them.

The V call is TRBV5-1, the J call TRBJ2-5; a possible D gene is TRBD2 (6 bases). Trimming left V 3 bases short and J 2 bases short, with 20 bases between. CDR1 and CDR2 (germline): SGHRS, YFSETQ. The CDR3 is 17 residues long. CDR3 DNA: TGCGCCAGCAGCTCGAACCAAGGTCCTGCGGGACAAGAGACCCAGTACTTC. This encodes CASSSNQGPAGQETQYF.

The rearrangement joins TRBV6-1 to TRBJ1-1; D gene uncertain. Germline lookup yields CDR1 MNHNS and CDR2 SASEGT. Trimming took off 1 base at V and 7 bases at J, with 10 bases between the two ends. The CDR3 is made up of 13 amino acids. CDR3 in DNA: TGTGCCAGCAGTGAAGGCACAGTTTATGAAGCTTTCTTT. This gives the protein CASSEGTVYEAFF.

The V and J genes are TRBV11-2 and TRBJ1-3; TRBD1 might be the D (6 bases). CDR3 length: 14 residues. Germline V gene sequence: CDR1 SGHAT, CDR2 FQNNGV. V was clipped by 6 bases and J by 2 bases, with 11 bases between them. CDR3 DNA: TGTGCCAGCAGTTATAACAGGGCTGGAAACACCATATATTTT. The encoded protein is CASSYNRAGNTIYF.

The chain joins TRBV19 to TRBJ1-5; D unresolved. There are 15 residues in the CDR3. V was pared by 5 bases and J by 6 bases, with 17 bases between. Germline-derived CDR1 and CDR2 are LNHDA and SQIVND (reference sequence). In DNA, the CDR3 is TGTGCCAGTAGTCCGGACTACTCAGCGTTTCAGCCCCAGCATTTT. It translates to CASSPDYSAFQPQHF.

This chain joins TRBV4-3 and TRBJ1-1, with TRBD1 matching over 7 bases. CDR3 size: 16 residues. The V segment lost 1 base and the J segment 1 base; nucleotides outside the gene matches: 6. Germline CDR1 LGHNA, CDR2 YSLEER. The CDR3 reads CASSQAKGATNTEAFF. The CDR3 bases are TGCGCCAGCAGCCAAGCTAAGGGGGCGACGAACACTGAAGCTTTCTTT.

The chain links TRBV2 to TRBJ1-5; 7 bases map to TRBD1. J lost 2 bases, V lost 6 bases, and 13 bases had no gene match. The germline V gene has CDR1 SNHLY and CDR2 FYNNEI. CDR3 length equals 17 residues. Here the CDR3 reads CASSALSSDRGNQPQHF. CDR3 DNA sequence: TGTGCCAGCAGCGCACTATCATCCGACAGGGGCAATCAGCCCCAGCATTTT.

This rearrangement joins TRBV2 to TRBJ2-7, with 10 bases lining up with TRBD2. The J segment lost 3 bases and the V segment lost 4 bases, leaving 6 bases of the junction unmatched. CDR3 length equals 15 residues. CDR1 and CDR2 (germline): SNHLY, FYNNEI. The CDR3 bases are TGTGCCAGCAGTGCGCGGACTAGCGGCCACTACGAGCAGTACTTC. It specifies CASSARTSGHYEQYF.